The TCR beta chain described here comes from a study of CXCR3-negative and CXCR3-positive naive CD8 T cells. Study-level points and caveats: Relative to CXCR3-negative naive cells, CXCR3-positive naive cells had more hydrophobic TRB CDR3s. Comparison of naive CXCR3-negative and CXCR3-positive cells revealed similar TRBV-TRBJ usage, while memory cells differed.

A remark on this clonotype: Antigen specificity is unknown.

The CDR3 is made up of 12 amino acids. In germline, CDR1 is MNHNY, CDR2 SVGAGI (reference sequence). The method, 5' RACE with UMI labels, was used to prepare the TRB cDNA libraries. From its re-call of the 5' RACE reads, TCRdb lists each CDR3 protein once, without DNA. This repertoire includes about 90,000 distinct CDR3 sequences. The sequenced sample was naive CXCR3- CD8+ T cells from blood. Subset defined: CD45RO-CCR7+CD27+CD95- naive CD8+ T cells lacking CXCR3 (TNR3-). This chain uses TRBV6-6 with TRBJ2-1. The sequence was collected from a human donor in good health. Some clones in this sample may be carry-over from other donors' samples. CDR3 region: CASSPGIAEQFF.